These 4 T cell receptor beta chains originate from one sample sequenced in a study of blood T cell repertoires in COVID-19. The assay was immunoSEQ multiplex PCR, and TCRdb's table has in-frame clones only and misses some. The data show about 110,000 clones, around 75% seen once. The sequenced material came from peripheral blood. The receptors shown here come from a human donor with acute or convalescent COVID-19. The donor label of this sample is uncertain.

Only a few counts were recorded for this clone. CDR3 DNA sequence: TGTGCCAGCAGCCCGGGACTCCAAGTTAACTATGGCTACACCTTC. This gives the protein CASSPGLQVNYGYTF. The chain carries TRBV5-6 and TRBJ1-2; possibly TRBD1 for D (5 bases). There are 15 residues in the CDR3. Trimming removed 4 bases at V and 1 base at J, with 14 bases between. Germline CDR1 and CDR2: SGHDT and YYEEEE.

The chain joins TRBV28 to TRBJ2-5; 7 bases are shared with TRBD1. Trimming cost V 5 bases and J 1 base; bases outside gene matches: 4. The CDR3 has 14 residues. The germline V gene encodes CDR1 MDHEN and CDR2 SYDVKM. CDR3 sequence: CASSRDSLQETQYF. CDR3 bases: TGTGCCAGCAGTCGGGACAGCCTCCAAGAGACCCAGTACTTC.

The chain joins TRBV3-1 (or the pseudogene TRBV3-2) to TRBJ2-3; 10 positions agree with TRBD2. Germline V CDR1 and CDR2: LGHDT, YNNKEL (reference sequence). The CDR3 runs to 16 residues. J was trimmed by 7 bases and V by 1 base; bases with no gene match: 8. The CDR3 sequence is CASSQATSGVRNTQYF. The CDR3 DNA sequence: TGTGCCAGCAGCCAAGCTACTAGCGGGGTCCGGAATACGCAGTATTTT.

The rearrangement links TRBV9 to TRBJ1-3; a weak D match, TRBD1 (6 bases). V was clipped by 2 bases and J by 0 bases, with 15 bases between them. Germline CDR1 and CDR2: SGDLS and YYNGEE. The CDR3 extends over 17 amino acids. The CDR3 DNA reads as TGTGCCAGCAGCGTCTCACAGGGTCGAAGCTCTGGAAACACCATATATTTT. Encoded protein: CASSVSQGRSSGNTIYF.